The rows below give T cell receptor beta chains drawn from one sample of a study of blood T cell repertoires in COVID-19. Produced via immunoSEQ multiplex PCR; TCRdb's table is partial and in-frame only. The table has roughly 130,000 clones, less than 90% seen once. The sequencing input was peripheral blood. The source of these receptors is a human donor with COVID-19, enrolled during active disease. The donor label of this sample is uncertain. Each CDR3 is given with its conserved first and last residue. Fields, in order: J gene, D gene, V gene, CDR3 protein, CDR3 DNA. A D gene is named only where the DNA matches it firmly.

>TRBJ1-4|TRBD1|TRBV7-2
CASSSQSGQGDEKLFF
TGTGCCAGCAGCAGTCAATCGGGACAGGGTGATGAAAAACTGTTTTTT
>TRBJ2-3|-|TRBV19
CASSILSGTDTQYF
TGTGCCAGTAGTATCTTGTCGGGCACAGATACGCAGTATTTT
>TRBJ1-1|TRBD1|TRBV6-5
CASSRGQTEAFF
TGTGCCAGCAGCCGGGGACAGACTGAAGCTTTCTTT
>TRBJ2-7|-|TRBV6-5
CAAVVPQGIAYEQYF
TGTGCCGCGGTCGTACCCCAGGGGATAGCCTACGAGCAGTACTTC
>TRBJ1-4|TRBD1|TRBV28
CASSFRGRVEKLFF
TGTGCCAGCAGTTTCAGGGGGCGCGTGGAAAAACTGTTTTTT
>TRBJ2-5|TRBD2|TRBV5-4
CASSLKLAGGQYQETQYF
TGTGCCAGCAGCTTGAAGCTAGCGGGGGGACAGTACCAAGAGACCCAGTACTTC
>TRBJ2-1|TRBD2|TRBV7-3
CASSLLGLAGANEQFF
TGTGCCAGCAGCTTGTTGGGACTAGCGGGGGCCAATGAGCAGTTCTTC
>TRBJ2-1|-|TRBV19
CASSPPLAGIYNEQFF
TGTGCCAGTAGCCCACCTTTGGCGGGAATCTACAATGAGCAGTTCTTC
>TRBJ2-1|-|TRBV2
CASIIGSYNEQFF
TGTGCCAGCATTATCGGGAGCTACAATGAGCAGTTCTTC
>TRBJ2-7|-|TRBV12-3/TRBV12-4
CASSFRGGHEQYF
TGTGCCAGCAGTTTTAGGGGGGGCCACGAGCAGTACTTC
>TRBJ2-3|TRBD2|TRBV5-1
CASSLAPLAGITDTQYF
TGCGCCAGCAGCTTGGCCCCCCTAGCGGGGATCACAGATACGCAGTATTTT
>TRBJ1-2|TRBD1|TRBV19
CASSSRDREYYGYTF
TGTGCCAGTAGTAGCCGGGACAGGGAATACTATGGCTACACCTTC
>TRBJ1-1|-|TRBV7-9
CASSLGGGRTEAFF
TGTGCCAGCAGCTTAGGAGGGGGACGGACTGAAGCTTTCTTT
>TRBJ2-7|-|TRBV5-1
CASSSSLSYEQYF
TGCGCCAGCAGCTCCTCCTTGTCCTACGAGCAGTACTTC
>TRBJ2-1|TRBD2|TRBV7-8
CASSSLYGGSSYNEQFF
TGTGCCAGCAGCTCTTTATATGGCGGGAGCTCCTACAATGAGCAGTTCTTC
>TRBJ2-3|-|TRBV5-1
CASSLAGGETDTQYF
TGCGCCAGCAGCTTGGCGGGCGGGGAAACAGATACGCAGTATTTT